This TCR beta chain is from a study of blood T cell repertoires in COVID-19. Overall study context: Acute and convalescent COVID-19 specimens originated in the United States, Italy and Spain. Sample material is recorded as cDNA or gDNA derived from T cells, B-cell-depleted T cells, or PBMCs.

Original processing methods: Using reference gene primer amplification, nucleated cell counts were estimated. TCRdb keeps only in-frame clones here, not all; method: immunoSEQ multiplex PCR. V, J and clone size are taken as reported in that table, and D and trimming were inferred from the DNA itself. This table has 100,000 or so clones, around nine tenths appearing once. The CDR3 is made up of 14 amino acids. V was trimmed by 5 bases and J by 3 bases, leaving 9 bases between them. The germline gives CDR1 SGHRS, CDR2 YFSETQ. The source material was peripheral blood. This sequence joins TRBV5-1 and TRBJ2-6; D not resolved. The clonotype was recovered from a middle-aged man with active COVID-19. CDR3 nucleotide sequence: TGCGCCAGCAGAGGAGTTGTTGGGGCCAACGTCCTGACTTTC. Translation: CASRGVVGANVLTF.